The 7 T cell receptor beta chains reported below all come from one sample, sequenced in a study of CD8 T cells in ankylosing spondylitis. Using its own MiXCR run on the 5' RACE reads, TCRdb lists one record per CDR3 protein. The sample records 500,000 to 650,000 distinct CDR3 sequences, about 5.4% being singletons. No antigen is known for these receptors. Overall study results and limits: What appeared characteristic of ankylosing spondylitis blood was a TCR beta motif of eight highly homologous variants.

Material for sequencing was blood, either unsorted or a sorted T cell fraction (not recorded which). Receptors were obtained from a male donor with ankylosing spondylitis.

This clonotype was seen ten or more times. The rearrangement joins TRBV12-3 or TRBV12-4 to TRBJ2-1; TRBD2 matches 8 bases. Unmatched junction bases numbered 2, after V lost 2 bases and J lost 2 bases. The CDR3 has 15 amino acids. Here the CDR3 DNA reads TGTGCCAGCAGTTTAAGCGGGAGAACCTACAATGAGCAGTTCTTC. It translates to CASSLSGRTYNEQFF.

The sample holds many counts of this clonotype. The rearrangement joins TRBV28 to TRBJ2-7, with TRBD2 matching 7 bases. Germline-derived CDR1 and CDR2 are MDHEN and SYDVKM. With 5 bases clipped from V and 5 bases from J, the junction kept 6 bases outside the gene matches. This CDR3 has 13 residues. CDR3 protein: CASSLTGGDEQYF. CDR3 DNA sequence: TGTGCCAGCAGTCTGACGGGAGGAGACGAGCAGTACTTC.

This clonotype showed up just a few times. This chain connects TRBV7-3 to TRBJ2-3, with no clear D. CDR3 length: 15 residues. Trimming left V 1 base short and J 1 base short, with 9 bases between. Germline CDR1 and CDR2: SGHTA and FQGTGA. CDR3 loop: CASSLSLSRTDTQYF. CDR3 sequence (DNA): TGTGCCAGCAGCTTAAGCCTGTCTCGCACAGATACGCAGTATTTT.

The J gene is TRBJ1-2, the V gene TRBV5-6; D possibly corresponds to TRBD1 (5 bases). The CDR3 has 14 residues. Germline V lookup: CDR1 SGHDT, CDR2 YYEEEE. V dropped 0 bases and J dropped 4 bases, with 10 bases sitting between them. The DNA of the CDR3 is TGTGCCAGCAGCTTGGGACAGCTCCTCTATGGCTACACCTTC. This sequence encodes CASSLGQLLYGYTF.

This clonotype appeared many times. This rearrangement joins TRBV7-9 to TRBJ2-7, with a possible D match to TRBD1 (5 bases). Trimming stripped 5 bases from V and 4 bases from J, with 15 bases between. This CDR3 contains 14 residues. CDR1 and CDR2 from the germline V gene are SEHNR and FQNEAQ (reference sequence). CDR3 protein: CASSLQGKLYEQYF. The CDR3 coding sequence is TGTGCCAGCAGCCTCCAGGGAAAGCTTTACGAGCAGTACTTC.

The chain joins TRBV6-1 to TRBJ2-1; the D is unclear. This CDR3 has 13 residues. Germline values: CDR1 MNHNS, CDR2 SASEGT. V lost 7 bases and J 4 bases, leaving 11 bases between the germline ends. CDR3 amino acids: CASTAIGYNEQFF. CDR3 sequence (DNA): TGTGCCAGCACCGCTATTGGGTACAATGAGCAGTTCTTC.

This clonotype was counted at least ten times. V is TRBV5-1 and J is TRBJ2-5; a possible D gene is TRBD1 (7 bases). The CDR3 length is 14 residues. Germline CDR1 reads SGHRS; CDR2 reads YFSETQ. Deletions cut 4 bases from V and 2 bases from J, with 12 bases between. Written as DNA, the CDR3 is TGCGCCAGCAGCGCGGGACAGCCTCAAGAGACCCAGTACTTC. Its protein product is CASSAGQPQETQYF.